Below, 19 T cell receptor beta chains from the same sample are listed, as sequenced in a study of T cells in Graves' hyperthyroidism and ophthalmopathy. Template material for amplifying TCR beta CDR3 regions consisted of RNA transcripts. HTBI primers were used for first-round RT-PCR of the TCR CDR3. Using its own MiXCR run on the multiplex PCR reads, TCRdb lists one record per CDR3 protein. The sample yields some 370,000 distinct CDR3 sequences, more than 13% seen once. The sequenced material came from blood. These receptors all stem from a man aged 50 or older with Graves' ophthalmopathy.

This clonotype was picked up many times. V gene TRBV2 combines with J gene TRBJ1-5, with TRBD1 matching over 7 bases. This CDR3 has 13 amino acids. Looked up from germline, CDR1 is SNHLY and CDR2 is FYNNEI. Trimming at V came to 7 bases and at J to 3 bases, leaving 3 bases not matched to a gene. This CDR3 is CASKTGNNQPQHF. CDR3 in DNA: TGTGCCAGCAAGACAGGGAACAATCAGCCCCAGCATTTT. The entire variable domain, with the rest obtained from reference TRBV2 and TRBJ1-5, is as follows: EPEVTQTPSHQVTQMGQEVILRCVPISNHLYFYWYRQILGQKVEFLVSFYNNEISEKSEIFDDQFSVERPDGSNFTLKIRSTKLEDSAMYFCASKTGNNQPQHFGDGTRLSIL.

This clonotype appeared a few times. This chain connects TRBV19 to TRBJ2-1; 9 nucleotides agree with TRBD2. Trimming took 9 bases from V and 7 from J; bases not matched to a gene: 13. Germline lookup yields CDR1 LNHDA and CDR2 SQIVND (reference sequence). CDR3 length: 15 residues. The CDR3 DNA reads TGTGCCAGCGGCCTTGGTAGCGGGGGCAAAAATGAGCAGTTCTTC. Translating it yields CASGLGSGGKNEQFF.

The V gene is TRBV9, the J gene TRBJ2-3; perhaps TRBD2 as D (5 bases). CDR1 and CDR2 (germline): SGDLS, YYNGEE. Between the trimmed V and J ends, which lost 3 bases and 2 bases, there was a span of 13 bases. The CDR3 totals 15 residues. The CDR3 protein is CASSGGLGNTDTQYF. The CDR3 nucleotides read TGTGCCAGCAGCGGCGGACTGGGCAACACAGATACGCAGTATTTT.

This clonotype was picked up many times. The chain carries TRBV11-3 and TRBJ2-2; D is possibly TRBD1 (6 bases). Looked up from germline, CDR1 is SGHNT and CDR2 is YENEEA. This CDR3 comprises 13 residues. Trimming left V 10 bases short and J 2 bases short, with 11 bases between. In DNA, the CDR3 is TGTGCCACAACCGGGACAAACACCGGGGAGCTGTTTTTT. It encodes CATTGTNTGELFF. Full variable domain (missing parts from reference TRBV11-3 and TRBJ2-2): EAGVVQSPRYKIIEKKQPVAFWCNPISGHNTLYWYLQNLGQGPELLIRYENEEAVDDSQLPKDRFSAERLKGVDSTLKIQPAELGDSAVYLCATTGTNTGELFFGEGSRLTVL.

The chain employs TRBV25-1 and TRBJ1-4; D remains unclear. The CDR3 is 13 amino acids. Trimming stripped 1 base from V and 4 bases from J, with 4 bases between. The germline gives CDR1 MGHDK, CDR2 SYGVNS. The CDR3 protein is CASSESGNEKLFF. CDR3 nucleotide sequence: TGTGCCAGCAGTGAATCGGGTAATGAAAAACTGTTTTTT.

The chain uses TRBV5-1 and TRBJ2-1; 8 bases agree with TRBD1. The germline V gene has CDR1 SGHRS and CDR2 YFSETQ. The CDR3 sequence is 15 residues long. With 2 bases clipped from V and 0 bases from J, the junction kept 1 base outside the gene matches. The CDR3 loop is CASSFGTGSYNEQFF. In nucleotides, the CDR3 is TGCGCCAGCAGCTTTGGGACAGGCTCCTACAATGAGCAGTTCTTC.

CDR3 region: CASRSHPQETQFF. The CDR3 nucleotides are TGTGCCAGCAGGTCACATCCCCAAGAGACCCAGTTCTTC. V gene TRBV5-5 combines with J gene TRBJ2-5; D remains ambiguous. The last part of the DNA fits TRBJ2-1 better; the J call may be wrong. CDR3 length: 13 amino acids. Germline lookup yields CDR1 SGHKS and CDR2 YYEKEE (reference sequence).

This clonotype was observed at least ten times. The J gene is TRBJ2-3, the V gene TRBV12-3 or TRBV12-4, with D perhaps being TRBD1 or TRBD2 (5 bases each). The CDR3 loop spans 16 amino acids. Trimming took off 9 bases at V and 2 bases at J, with 21 bases between the two ends. The CDR3 sequence is CASSKAGRENTDTQYF. The CDR3 DNA follows: TGTGCCAGTTCTAAGGCGGGCAGGGAGAACACAGATACGCAGTATTTT.

This clonotype was detected many times. The genes are TRBV11-2 and TRBJ2-3; no firm D call. CDR3 length equals 11 residues. Between the trimmed V and J ends, which lost 3 bases and 4 bases, there was a span of 2 bases. CDR1 SGHAT and CDR2 FQNNGV come from the germline V gene. The CDR3 is CASSFADTQYF. CDR3 in DNA: TGTGCCAGCAGCTTCGCAGATACGCAGTATTTT.

The chain employs TRBV29-1 and TRBJ1-5, with a weak D call TRBD1 (6 bases). Trimming removed 4 bases from V and 5 bases from J, with 12 bases in between. The V gene's germline CDR1 is SQVTM and CDR2 ANQGSEA. The CDR3 sequence is 13 residues long. The CDR3 region has the DNA TGCAGCGTTGCTTCAGGGGTCGATCAGCCCCAGCATTTT. Protein product: CSVASGVDQPQHF.

The rearrangement joins TRBV28 to TRBJ1-5; D is unclear. The CDR3 extends over 15 amino acids. Trimming left V 6 bases short and J 4 bases short, with 16 bases between. Per the germline V gene, CDR1 is MDHEN and CDR2 is SYDVKM. The CDR3 DNA reads as TGTGCCAGCAGCCGGGAGGCGGGTCTTAATCAGCCCCAGCATTTT. Its protein is CASSREAGLNQPQHF.

The chain carries TRBV5-6 and TRBJ2-7; 7 nucleotides align to TRBD2. Trimming cost V 5 bases and J 3 bases; bases outside gene matches: 8. The length of the CDR3 is 14 residues. Looked up from germline, CDR1 is SGHDT and CDR2 is YYEEEE. The CDR3 nucleotides read TGTGCCAGCAGGGGGGGGGGGGGGGTCTACGAGCAGTACTTC. Amino acid sequence: CASRGGGGVYEQYF.

This clonotype was detected many times. This chain joins TRBV5-6 and TRBJ2-5; D perhaps matches TRBD2 (6 bases). The germline gives CDR1 SGHDT, CDR2 YYEEEE. V shed 1 base and J shed 5 bases, with 15 bases lying between them. The CDR3 length is 15 residues. CDR3 loop: CASSLSLEGTETQYF. The CDR3 nucleotides read TGTGCCAGCAGCTTGTCCCTGGAGGGGACCGAGACCCAGTACTTC.

This clonotype has just a few counts. J is TRBJ2-5 and V is TRBV28; a weak D match, TRBD1 (5 bases). Trimming left V 0 bases short and J 5 bases short, with 13 bases between. The germline gives CDR1 MDHEN, CDR2 SYDVKM. This CDR3 is built from 15 residues. The CDR3 here is CASSLWGLRGETQYF. CDR3 DNA sequence: TGTGCCAGCAGTTTATGGGGGTTAAGGGGCGAGACCCAGTACTTC.

This clonotype was seen repeatedly, ten times or more. This chain joins TRBV27 and TRBJ2-1, with 8 bases identical to TRBD2. V trimming: 4 bases; J trimming: 4 bases; junction bases outside the gene matches: 9. Germline V gene sequence: CDR1 MNHEY, CDR2 SMNVEV (reference sequence). CDR3 length: 16 residues. The chain's CDR3 is CASSSRDSGMYNEQFF. Here the CDR3 DNA reads TGTGCCAGCAGTTCCCGCGATAGCGGGATGTACAATGAGCAGTTCTTC.

The table lists this clonotype with many counts. The gene calls are TRBV5-1 and TRBJ2-7; the D is unclear. V lost 0 bases and J 0 bases, leaving 7 bases between the germline ends. Germline-derived CDR1 and CDR2 are SGHRS and YFSETQ. The CDR3 has 14 residues. CDR3 region: CASSLGPNSYEQYF. Written as DNA, the CDR3 is TGCGCCAGCAGCTTGGGTCCCAACTCCTACGAGCAGTACTTC.

The CDR3 region is CSVERGTGASETQYF. The CDR3 DNA reads TGCAGCGTTGAAAGGGGAACAGGGGCTTCGGAGACCCAGTACTTC. V gene TRBV29-1 combines with J gene TRBJ2-5, with TRBD1 matching 7 bases. Germline V lookup: CDR1 SQVTM, CDR2 ANQGSEA. The CDR3 extends over 15 amino acids. V shed 2 bases, J shed 5 bases, and the junction held 11 bases outside the gene matches. Looking up the rest from reference TRBV29-1 and TRBJ2-5 gives the full variable domain: SAVISQKPSRDICQRGTSLTIQCQVDSQVTMMFWYRQQPGQSLTLIATANQGSEATYESGFVIDKFPISRPNLTFSTLTVSNMSPEDSSIYLCSVERGTGASETQYFGPGTRLLVL.

At least ten counts were recorded for this clonotype. The chain joins TRBV3-1 to TRBJ2-3, with 7 bases that match TRBD2. The CDR3 has 14 amino acids. Germline CDR1 LGHDT, CDR2 YNNKEL (reference sequence). V trimming: 4 bases; J trimming: 2 bases; junction bases outside the gene matches: 3. CDR3 residues: CASSRGLPTDTQYF. CDR3 DNA: TGTGCCAGCAGCCGGGGACTACCCACAGATACGCAGTATTTT.

This clonotype was observed many times. The rearrangement links TRBV30 to TRBJ2-7; 10 nucleotides line up with TRBD1. J was trimmed by 6 bases and V by 8 bases; bases with no gene match: 10. The CDR3 runs 13 residues. From germline, CDR1 is GTSNPN and CDR2 SVGIG (reference sequence). The CDR3 nucleotides are TGTGCCAGCGGGACAGGGGAGGTGAGCGAGCAGTACTTC. Its protein is CASGTGEVSEQYF.